Ten or more counts support the clone carrying this T cell receptor beta chain. Researchers took RNA transcripts and amplified the TCR beta CDR3 regions from them. The HTBI primer set drove a first-round RT-PCR of the TCR CDR3. TCRdb used MiXCR to reprocess the multiplex PCR reads, holding one entry per CDR3 protein. The sample includes 450,000 to 600,000 distinct CDR3 sequences, 11% to 15% of them seen just once. The sample comes from a study of T cells in Graves' hyperthyroidism and ophthalmopathy. This TCR was sampled from a middle-aged woman with Graves' hyperthyroidism. What was sequenced was blood.

CDR3 protein: CSARGAQETQYF. CDR3 DNA sequence: TGCAGTGCTAGAGGCGCACAAGAGACCCAGTACTTC. The J gene is TRBJ2-5, the V gene TRBV20-1; D ambiguous. The CDR3 contains 12 residues. Germline V CDR1 and CDR2: DFQATT, SNEGSKA (reference sequence). V lost 1 base, J lost 2 bases, and 5 bases lay in between.